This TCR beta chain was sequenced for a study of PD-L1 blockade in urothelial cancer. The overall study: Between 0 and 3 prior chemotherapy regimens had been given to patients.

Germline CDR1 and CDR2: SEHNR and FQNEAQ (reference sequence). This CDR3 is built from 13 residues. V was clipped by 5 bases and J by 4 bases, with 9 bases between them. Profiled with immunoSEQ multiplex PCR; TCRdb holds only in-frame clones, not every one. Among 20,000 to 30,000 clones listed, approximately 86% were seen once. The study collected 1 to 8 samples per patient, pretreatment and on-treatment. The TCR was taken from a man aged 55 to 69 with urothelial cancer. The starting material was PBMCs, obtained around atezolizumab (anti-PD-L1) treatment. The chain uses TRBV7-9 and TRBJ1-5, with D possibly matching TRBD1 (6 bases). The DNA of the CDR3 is TGTGCCAGCAGCGTGGACAGTAATCAGCCCCAGCATTTT. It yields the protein CASSVDSNQPQHF.